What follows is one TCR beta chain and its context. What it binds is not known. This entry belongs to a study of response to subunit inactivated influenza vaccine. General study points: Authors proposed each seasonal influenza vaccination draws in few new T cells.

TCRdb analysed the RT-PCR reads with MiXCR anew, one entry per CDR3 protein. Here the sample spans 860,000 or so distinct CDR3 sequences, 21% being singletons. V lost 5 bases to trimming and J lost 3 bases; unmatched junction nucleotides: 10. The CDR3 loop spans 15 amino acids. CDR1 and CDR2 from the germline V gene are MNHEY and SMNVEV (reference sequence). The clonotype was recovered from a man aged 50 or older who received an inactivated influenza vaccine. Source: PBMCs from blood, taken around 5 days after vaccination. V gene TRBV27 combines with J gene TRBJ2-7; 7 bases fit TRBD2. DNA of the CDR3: TGTGCCAGCAGTCTAATAGCGGGTAGCGTCTACGAGCAGTACTTC. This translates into CASSLIAGSVYEQYF.